The 23 T cell receptor beta chains in this list originate from one sample, sequenced in a study of blood T cell repertoires in COVID-19. Measured with immunoSEQ multiplex PCR; TCRdb has only the in-frame clones, and not every one. Counted here are around 420,000 clones, roughly 88% occurring once; the ten biggest clones make up over 2%. The sequencing input was PBMCs or T cells enriched from blood (not recorded which). These receptors all come from a woman aged 40 to 49 with acute COVID-19.

The J gene is TRBJ2-5, the V gene TRBV20-1; tentatively, D is TRBD2 (6 bases). CDR1 and CDR2 (germline): DFQATT, SNEGSKA (reference sequence). Between the trimmed V and J ends, which lost 3 bases and 5 bases, there was a span of 13 bases. This CDR3 contains 13 residues. The CDR3 nucleotides read TGCAGTGCTAGTATGCAGGCGGGGGAGACCCAGTACTTC. Protein: CSASMQAGETQYF.

In nucleotides, the CDR3 is TGTGCCTGGACAGGGGGGTGGTATGGCTACACCTTC. Its translation is CAWTGGWYGYTF. The chain combines TRBV30 with TRBJ1-2; 7 bases line up with TRBD1. V dropped 4 bases and J dropped 5; count of bases not matched to a gene: 4. This CDR3 region has 12 residues. Germline values: CDR1 GTSNPN, CDR2 SVGIG (reference sequence).

The CDR3 DNA reads as TGCAGCGTCGTCGGGACAGAGTATAACTATGGCTACACCTTC. This codes for CSVVGTEYNYGYTF. This chain joins TRBV29-1 and TRBJ1-2, with TRBD1 matching 7 bases. With 6 bases clipped from V and 1 base from J, the junction kept 8 bases outside the gene matches. CDR1 SQVTM and CDR2 ANQGSEA come from the germline V gene. The CDR3 spans 14 residues.

The chain joins TRBV5-6 to TRBJ2-2; 13 bases agree with TRBD2. Germline CDR1 SGHDT, CDR2 YYEEEE. The CDR3 consists of 19 residues. Trimming at V came to 3 bases and at J to 0 bases, leaving 8 bases not matched to a gene. The DNA of the CDR3 is TGTGCCAGCAGCTCACTACTAGCGGGGGGGCCAACGAACACCGGGGAGCTGTTTTTT. Encoded protein: CASSSLLAGGPTNTGELFF. Together with reference TRBV5-6 and TRBJ2-2, the CDR3 gives the full variable domain: DAGVTQSPTHLIKTRGQQVTLRCSPKSGHDTVSWYQQALGQGPQFIFQYYEEEERQRGNFPDRFSGHQFPNYSSELNVNALLLGDSALYLCASSSLLAGGPTNTGELFFGEGSRLTVL.

The genes are TRBV7-2 and TRBJ1-1; weak D call: TRBD1 (6 bases). Trimming removed 3 bases from V and 5 bases from J, with 22 bases in between. The CDR3 consists of 17 residues. Germline CDR1 reads SGHTA; CDR2 reads FQGNSA. In DNA, the CDR3 is TGTGCCAGCAGCTTGGTGGCAGGGGAAATCGGACAGACTGAAGCTTTCTTT. This sequence encodes CASSLVAGEIGQTEAFF.

The chain uses TRBV6-5 and TRBJ2-3; tentatively, D is TRBD1 (5 bases). Germline lookup yields CDR1 MNHEY and CDR2 SVGAGI. The CDR3 sequence is 15 residues long. The germline V and J ends were trimmed by 3 bases and 5 bases, with 15 bases remaining between them. The CDR3 nucleotides read TGTGCCAGCAGTTATTCAGGCAGGGAAGGAGATACGCAGTATTTT. Translated: CASSYSGREGDTQYF.

The V gene is TRBV6-2 or TRBV6-3, the J gene TRBJ1-2; D uncertain. CDR3 size: 15 residues. The ends were cut back, 0 bases at V and 7 bases at J, with 15 bases in the middle. CDR1 and CDR2 (germline): MNHEY, SVGEGT. The CDR3 loop is CASSYSNGGKAGYTF. The DNA of the CDR3 is TGTGCCAGCAGTTACTCGAACGGAGGGAAGGCTGGCTACACCTTC.

The chain combines TRBV15 with TRBJ1-2; 9 bases fit TRBD1. The CDR3 consists of 15 residues. Per the germline V gene, CDR1 is LNHNV and CDR2 is YYDKDF (reference sequence). Germline trimming cut 0 bases from V and 8 bases from J; bases unmatched to any gene: 7. The CDR3, as DNA: TGTGCCACCAGCAGAGATATGGGACAGGGAGAGGGCTACACCTTC. Encoded protein: CATSRDMGQGEGYTF.

A single count supports this clone. CDR3 bases: TGTGCCAGCAGGTTCCGCGCGGGGCGCGGCTACACCTTC. Translating gives CASRFRAGRGYTF. This chain uses TRBV5-6 with TRBJ1-2; D might be TRBD1 (5 bases). CDR3 size: 13 residues. From germline, CDR1 is SGHDT and CDR2 YYEEEE. Deletions cut 5 bases from V and 8 bases from J, with 16 bases between. Based on the CDR3 plus reference TRBV5-6 and TRBJ1-2, the full variable domain is DAGVTQSPTHLIKTRGQQVTLRCSPKSGHDTVSWYQQALGQGPQFIFQYYEEEERQRGNFPDRFSGHQFPNYSSELNVNALLLGDSALYLCASRFRAGRGYTFGSGTRLTVV.

This sequence joins TRBV5-1 and TRBJ2-1; 7 bases line up with TRBD2. Germline trimming cut 0 bases from V and 9 bases from J; bases unmatched to any gene: 9. Per germline, CDR1 SGHRS and CDR2 YFSETQ. The CDR3 spans 15 residues. The CDR3: CASSLAPGLNSEQFF. The CDR3 bases are TGCGCCAGCAGCTTGGCCCCGGGACTAAACAGTGAGCAGTTCTTC.

This clone was observed a single time. The gene calls are TRBV3-1 (or the pseudogene TRBV3-2) and TRBJ2-7, with D perhaps matching TRBD1 (5 bases). The V end lost 4 bases, the J end lost 0 bases, and 10 bases lay between the germline ends. The CDR3 consists of 14 residues. Looked up from germline, CDR1 is LGHDT and CDR2 is YNNKEL (reference sequence). This chain's CDR3 is CASSLTVHSYEQYF. CDR3 coding DNA: TGTGCCAGCAGCCTGACAGTCCACTCCTACGAGCAGTACTTC.

V and J are TRBV4-1 and TRBJ1-3; 7 bases match TRBD1. The V gene's germline CDR1 is MGHRA and CDR2 YSYEKL. The CDR3 runs 18 residues. The junction had 10 bases not matched to a gene; V was cut back by 1 base and J by 1 base. This CDR3 reads CASSQGIRDSSSGNTIYF. CDR3 nucleotide sequence: TGCGCCAGCAGCCAAGGAATCCGGGACAGTTCTTCTGGAAACACCATATATTTT.

This clone showed up many times. This chain links TRBV5-5 with TRBJ2-1, with D possibly matching TRBD1 (6 bases). The V gene's germline CDR1 is SGHKS and CDR2 YYEKEE (reference sequence). V lost 4 bases to trimming and J lost 5 bases, with 10 bases between them. The CDR3 is 13 residues long. CDR3: CASSPGQHNEQFF. The CDR3 nucleotides are TGTGCCAGCAGCCCGGGACAACACAATGAGCAGTTCTTC.

The V call is TRBV7-2, the J call TRBJ1-2; D not certain. This CDR3 contains 13 residues. V lost 0 bases to trimming and J lost 8 bases, with 10 bases between them. From germline, CDR1 is SGHTA and CDR2 FQGNSA. Written as DNA, the CDR3 is TGTGCCAGCAGCTTAGCACGGGGTACCGGCTACACCTTC. Translating gives CASSLARGTGYTF.

The chain uses TRBV19 and TRBJ1-2; perhaps TRBD1 as D (5 bases). Germline V gives CDR1 LNHDA, CDR2 SQIVND (reference sequence). The CDR3 covers 15 residues. V lost 3 bases and J lost 4, with 15 bases in between. DNA for the CDR3: TGTGCCAGTAGTATCCCAGGTGCAAGGGGCTATGGCTACACCTTC. Translation gives CASSIPGARGYGYTF.

The chain employs TRBV5-1 and TRBJ1-4; D is perhaps TRBD1 (6 bases). Trimming pared 2 bases from V and 4 bases from J, leaving 21 bases between. This CDR3 comprises 18 residues. Germline V gene data show CDR1 as SGHRS and CDR2 as YFSETQ. The CDR3 loop is CASSLGGGAGRGNEKLFF. In nucleotides, the CDR3 is TGCGCCAGCAGCTTAGGTGGGGGCGCGGGTCGTGGTAATGAAAAACTGTTTTTT.

This clone was counted a single time. CDR3 sequence: CASSQKGGQVWGYTF. CDR3 nucleotide sequence: TGTGCCAGCAGCCAGAAAGGGGGACAGGTTTGGGGCTACACCTTC. The V and J genes are TRBV3-1 (or the pseudogene TRBV3-2) and TRBJ1-2; 8 nucleotides line up with TRBD1. Germline V gene lookup returns CDR1 LGHDT and CDR2 YNNKEL (reference sequence). The CDR3 is 15 amino acids. Losses at the gene ends were 3 bases for V and 8 bases for J; bases not matched to a gene: 11.

CDR3 in amino acids: CASSKGQALSGANVLTF. CDR3 nucleotide sequence: TGTGCCAGCAGCAAGGGACAGGCCCTCTCTGGGGCCAACGTCCTGACTTTC. This chain uses TRBV7-9 with TRBJ2-6; 8 nucleotides align to TRBD1. The CDR3 is made up of 17 amino acids. V dropped 5 bases and J dropped 0; count of bases not matched to a gene: 6. Germline values: CDR1 SEHNR, CDR2 FQNEAQ (reference sequence).

The rearrangement links TRBV9 to TRBJ2-1; maybe TRBD1 (6 bases). The germline gives CDR1 SGDLS, CDR2 YYNGEE. V was cut by 0 bases and J by 0 bases, with 10 bases left in between. CDR3 length: 16 residues. CDR3 in DNA: TGTGCCAGCAGCGTAGATACAGGGAGCTCCTACAATGAGCAGTTCTTC. The encoded protein is CASSVDTGSSYNEQFF.

This rearrangement joins TRBV30 to TRBJ1-2; 12 bases fit TRBD1. Germline trimming cut 5 bases from V and 4 bases from J; bases unmatched to any gene: 8. CDR3 length: 15 amino acids. Per the germline V gene, CDR1 is GTSNPN and CDR2 is SVGIG (reference sequence). DNA of the CDR3: TGTGCCTGGGTCCGGGACAGGGGGCGCGGCTATGGCTACACCTTC. Translation gives CAWVRDRGRGYGYTF.

The genes are TRBV10-3 and TRBJ1-5, with D possibly being TRBD1 (6 bases). The CDR3 runs to 13 residues. V shed 7 bases and J shed 3 bases, with 10 bases lying between them. Germline CDR1 reads ENHRY; CDR2 reads SYGVKD. The CDR3 here is CAITGGPNQPQHF. The DNA of the CDR3 is TGTGCCATCACGGGGGGGCCCAATCAGCCCCAGCATTTT.

A few counts support this clone. V is TRBV2 and J is TRBJ1-2, with TRBD1 as a possible D gene (6 bases). CDR1 is SNHLY and CDR2 is FYNNEI in the germline V gene. The CDR3 runs to 11 residues. V dropped 5 bases and J dropped 8 bases, with 9 bases sitting between them. CDR3 loop: CASSRDMGYTF. DNA for the CDR3: TGTGCCAGCAGTCGGGACATGGGCTACACCTTC. The full variable domain, in which reference TRBV2 and TRBJ1-2 provide the parts outside the CDR3, is EPEVTQTPSHQVTQMGQEVILRCVPISNHLYFYWYRQILGQKVEFLVSFYNNEISEKSEIFDDQFSVERPDGSNFTLKIRSTKLEDSAMYFCASSRDMGYTFGSGTRLTVV.

This sequence joins TRBV9 and TRBJ1-3; TRBD1 might be the D (6 bases). The germline V gene encodes CDR1 SGDLS and CDR2 YYNGEE. The V gene lost 1 base and the J gene lost 0 bases, with 17 bases spanning the gap. The CDR3 is made up of 18 amino acids. CDR3 amino acids: CASSVRGGQLNSGNTIYF. For the CDR3, the DNA is TGTGCCAGCAGCGTAAGGGGGGGACAACTCAACTCTGGAAACACCATATATTTT.